This T cell receptor beta chain was captured in a study of blood T cell repertoires in COVID-19. Across the study: From T cells, B-cell-depleted T cells, or PBMCs came the material, which was cDNA or gDNA.

V lost 1 base and J 11 bases, leaving 17 bases between the germline ends. Germline CDR1 SEHNR, CDR2 FQNEAQ (reference sequence). This CDR3 is 14 amino acids long. Authors' data handling: Estimation of nucleated cell counts relied on the amplification of reference gene primers. The method was immunoSEQ multiplex PCR; TCRdb's version includes in-frame clones alone and lacks a portion of them. V, J and clone size are those of that table, while D and trimming were read from the DNA. The repertoire holds about 140,000 clones, with approximately 88% as singletons. Input material: peripheral blood. The TCR originated in a man aged 55 to 70 with active or convalescent COVID-19. This chain links TRBV7-9 with TRBJ1-1; D uncertain. In DNA form, the CDR3 reads TGTGCCAGCAGCTTAGTAGGTCGGCCCGACATGGCTTTCTTT. It translates to CASSLVGRPDMAFF.